The following is a T cell receptor beta chain sequence with its context. The same CDR3 is also encoded by other DNA sequences in this sample. This specimen belongs to a study of T cell responses to AZD1222 COVID-19 vaccine. This CDR3 spans 14 amino acids. Germline CDR1 SGHRS, CDR2 YFSETQ. The V end lost 2 bases, the J end lost 1 base, and 9 bases lay between the germline ends. Only in-frame clones appear in the TCRdb table, and some are missing; sequencing was by immunoSEQ multiplex PCR. This repertoire shows 95,000 to 150,000 clones, about 90% found once; its top ten account for over 1.5%. Source: peripheral blood, taken on day 0 of AZD1222 vaccination. The source is an adult in good health. V gene TRBV5-1 combines with J gene TRBJ2-5; D unclear. CDR3: CASSLGLAQETQYF. In DNA form, the CDR3 reads TGCGCCAGCAGCTTAGGGCTGGCCCAAGAGACCCAGTACTTC.